This TCR beta chain was observed in a study of T cells in Graves' hyperthyroidism and ophthalmopathy. RNA transcripts served as the template for amplifying TCR beta CDR3 regions. The HTBI primer set served for first-round RT-PCR of the TCR CDR3. TCRdb re-analysed the multiplex PCR reads in MiXCR, keeping a single row per CDR3 protein. The top ten clones hold 20% of a sample with approximately 400,000 distinct CDR3 sequences, more than 14% of them seen once. The CDR3 is 13 residues long. Looked up from germline, CDR1 is SGHAT and CDR2 is FQNNGV. V lost 5 bases to trimming and J lost 7 bases, with 14 bases between them. This clonotype appeared many times.

The receptor was isolated from a woman aged 25 to 39 with Graves' ophthalmopathy. The genes are TRBV11-2 and TRBJ1-1; no reliable D call. The sample consisted of blood. In DNA, the CDR3 is TGTGCCAGCAGCGACGGACGGATTAATGAAGCTTTCTTT. Its translation is CASSDGRINEAFF.